The rows below give T cell receptor beta chains drawn from one sample of a study of blood T cell repertoires in COVID-19. TCRdb keeps only in-frame clones here, not all; method: immunoSEQ multiplex PCR. The data hold about 240,000 clones, with 75% to 90% observed a single time. Input material: PBMCs or T cells enriched from blood (not recorded which). Source of these receptors: a woman aged 40 to 50 with acute COVID-19. CDR3s include the opening cysteine and the closing phenylalanine or tryptophan. D genes are given only for firm matches. A row's size may be missing; if present it is once, few, many or a size class.

V gene	clone size	J gene	D gene	CDR3 DNA	CDR3 protein
TRBV9	.	TRBJ2-1	.	TGTGCCAGCAGCGTAGGGGGGGACCCCTACAATGAGCAGTTCTTC	CASSVGGDPYNEQFF
TRBV7-3	.	TRBJ2-1	TRBD2	TGTGCCAGCAGCCATCTTCCGAGGCGGGAGGGCTGGAATGAGCAGTTCTTC	CASSHLPRREGWNEQFF
TRBV4-2	.	TRBJ2-1	TRBD2	TGTGCCAGCAGCCAAGTTACCGGGACTAGCCTCAATGAGCAGTTCTTC	CASSQVTGTSLNEQFF
TRBV6-5	.	TRBJ2-7	.	TGTGCCAGCAGTTACTCACAGGGTACCTACGAGCAGTACTTC	CASSYSQGTYEQYF
TRBV6-5	.	TRBJ1-5	TRBD1	TGTGCCAGCCAGGGGGATAGCAATCAGCCCCAGCATTTT	CASQGDSNQPQHF
TRBV6-6	.	TRBJ1-1	TRBD1	TGTGCCAGCAACCCGGACAGGGAAGTCACTGAAGCTTTCTTT	CASNPDREVTEAFF
TRBV27	few	TRBJ1-1	TRBD1	TGTGCCAGCAGTCCTCGGACAGGGGGCACTGAAGCTTTCTTT	CASSPRTGGTEAFF
TRBV29-1	.	TRBJ2-2	.	TGCAGCGTGGGGGGTGTGTTGGGGCCCGCGAACACCGGGGAGCTGTTTTTT	CSVGGVLGPANTGELFF
TRBV30	.	TRBJ1-3	.	TGTGCCTGGAGTACGAAGAGCTCTGGAAACACCATATATTTT	CAWSTKSSGNTIYF
TRBV29-1	.	TRBJ2-1	.	TGCAGCGTTGAATACGGGAGCGATGAGCAGTTCTTC	CSVEYGSDEQFF
TRBV27	.	TRBJ2-5	.	TGTGCCAGCAGTCCACAGGGTCCGGAGACCCAGTACTTC	CASSPQGPETQYF
TRBV7-9	.	TRBJ2-7	TRBD2	TGTGCCAGCAGCTTAGGGAAACCGGGACTAGCGGAGTTCTACGAGCAGTACTTC	CASSLGKPGLAEFYEQYF
TRBV14	.	TRBJ1-2	.	TGTGCCAGCAGCCAAGATAGCGGGACGGACTATGGCTACACCTTC	CASSQDSGTDYGYTF
TRBV6-1	.	TRBJ2-4	TRBD2	TGTGCCAGCAGTGAAGTGGGACTAGCGGTTACCAAAAACATTCAGTACTTC	CASSEVGLAVTKNIQYF
TRBV24-1	.	TRBJ2-1	TRBD2	TGTGCCACCAGTGAACCGGGACTAGCGGGAGGATATGAGCAGTTCTTC	CATSEPGLAGGYEQFF
TRBV6-2/TRBV6-3	.	TRBJ2-3	TRBD2	TGTGCCAGCAGTCTGACTAGCGGGAGGAGCTATTTT	CASSLTSGRSYF
TRBV5-5	.	TRBJ2-6	.	TGTGCCAGCAGCGCAGGGTTCCCCCCTGGGGCCAACGTCCTGACTTTC	CASSAGFPPGANVLTF
TRBV4-1	.	TRBJ2-7	TRBD1	TGCGCCAGCAGCCAAGCGGGACAGGGAGTCGAGCAGTACTTC	CASSQAGQGVEQYF
TRBV5-1	.	TRBJ2-5	.	TGCGCCAGCAGCTCAATGAGCGGAATACAAGAGACCCAGTACTTC	CASSSMSGIQETQYF
TRBV19	.	TRBJ2-7	.	TGTGCCAGTAGTATCGGGATAGCGGTTCACGAGCAGTACTTC	CASSIGIAVHEQYF
TRBV2	.	TRBJ2-1	TRBD2	TGTGCCAGCAGTAGGACTAGCGGGAGCCACAATGAGCAGTTCTTC	CASSRTSGSHNEQFF
TRBV7-9	.	TRBJ2-7	.	TGTGCCAGCAGTCCGATCAAAAATTTTCGGGGCGAGCAGTACTTC	CASSPIKNFRGEQYF
TRBV27	.	TRBJ2-2	.	TGTGCCAGCAGTTTAATTGCGGGAAAGATGTCCGGGGAGCTGTTTTTT	CASSLIAGKMSGELFF
TRBV29-1	.	TRBJ1-1	.	TGCAGCGCTGCCCAGGGGCGGAACACTGAAGCTTTCTTT	CSAAQGRNTEAFF
TRBV7-9	once	TRBJ2-5	.	TGTGCCAGCAGCCTAGGCGGGGACCCTGGGGAGACCCAGTACTTC	CASSLGGDPGETQYF
TRBV3-1/TRBV3-2	few	TRBJ2-3	.	TGTGCCAGCAGCCAAGAGGTGATAGAAACAGATACGCAGTATTTT	CASSQEVIETDTQYF
TRBV7-3	once	TRBJ2-1	TRBD2	TGTGCCAGCAGCCCCTCGACTAGCGGGAGCGACAATGAGCAGTTCTTC	CASSPSTSGSDNEQFF
TRBV2	few	TRBJ1-2	TRBD1	TGTGCCAGCAGTGCATTGTTGGACAGGGGAAACTATGGCTACACCTTC	CASSALLDRGNYGYTF
TRBV11-3	.	TRBJ2-2	.	TGTGCCAGCAGCACAGACCCGAACACCGGGGAGCTGTTTTTT	CASSTDPNTGELFF
TRBV25-1	few	TRBJ2-5	.	TGTGCCAGTACCAGCAGGCTCCAAGAGACCCAGTACTTC	CASTSRLQETQYF
TRBV15	.	TRBJ2-3	.	TGTGCCACCAGCAGTCGCGGGACGAGTGAAGATACGCAGTATTTT	CATSSRGTSEDTQYF
TRBV24-1	.	TRBJ2-1	.	TGTGCCACCAGTCCCGGGGTAGCGCGGTACAATGAGCAGTTCTTC	CATSPGVARYNEQFF
TRBV9	once	TRBJ1-1	.	TGTGCCAGCAGCACAAACAGGGCCACTGAAGCTTTCTTT	CASSTNRATEAFF
TRBV5-1	.	TRBJ2-5	TRBD2	TGCGCCAGCAGCTTGGGACTAGCGGGAAACCACCAAGAGACCCAGTACTTC	CASSLGLAGNHQETQYF
TRBV12-3/TRBV12-4	.	TRBJ2-7	.	TGTGCCAGCAGTTTGGAGGACGCGAAGGAGCAGTACTTC	CASSLEDAKEQYF
TRBV11-1	.	TRBJ2-3	.	TGTGCCAGCAGCCCCGGGTTCCAGAGCACAGATACGCAGTATTTT	CASSPGFQSTDTQYF
TRBV14	.	TRBJ2-5	.	TGTGCCAGCAGCCAAAATCTTCAAGAGACCCAGTACTTC	CASSQNLQETQYF
TRBV11-3	.	TRBJ2-3	TRBD2	TGTGCCAGCAGCACAATAGCGGGACCTAGCACAGATACGCAGTATTTT	CASSTIAGPSTDTQYF
TRBV9	once	TRBJ1-3	TRBD1	TGTGCCAGCAGCGCAAAATTTCAGGGGGTCGGAAACACCATATATTTT	CASSAKFQGVGNTIYF
TRBV27	.	TRBJ1-4	TRBD1	TGTGCCAGCAGTCCCCTGACAGGGATGGAAAAACTGTTTTTT	CASSPLTGMEKLFF
TRBV18	.	TRBJ1-2	TRBD1	TGTGCCAGCTCACAGGGAGCCGGGACAGGAAATAACTATGGCTACACCTTC	CASSQGAGTGNNYGYTF
TRBV6-6	.	TRBJ2-7	TRBD1	TGTGCCAGACGGGACAGTAGATCCTACGAGCAGTACTTC	CARRDSRSYEQYF